One sample yielded the 27 T cell receptor beta chains listed below, sequenced in a study of PD-L1 blockade in urothelial cancer. The sample's time point: pretreatment peripheral blood. Profiled with immunoSEQ multiplex PCR; TCRdb holds only in-frame clones, not every one. The table has 43,000 or so clones, around 80% seen once. Sample: PBMCs, taken around atezolizumab (anti-PD-L1) treatment. The receptor set was obtained from a man between 60 and 75 years old with urothelial cancer.

This clone was seen only a few times. This sequence joins TRBV5-1 and TRBJ1-2; D is ambiguous. V shed 0 bases and J shed 3 bases, with 9 bases lying between them. Germline V gene data show CDR1 as SGHRS and CDR2 as YFSETQ. The CDR3 runs to 14 residues. CDR3 sequence (DNA): TGCGCCAGCAGCTTGGCCGGGAGTGACTATGGCTACACCTTC. Amino acid sequence: CASSLAGSDYGYTF. The entire variable domain, with the rest obtained from reference TRBV5-1 and TRBJ1-2, is as follows: KAGVTQTPRYLIKTRGQQVTLSCSPISGHRSVSWYQQTPGQGLQFLFEYFSETQRNKGNFPGRFSGRQFSNSRSEMNVSTLELGDSALYLCASSLAGSDYGYTFGSGTRLTVV.

This chain connects TRBV28 to TRBJ2-1; the match to TRBD2 covers 8 bases. The J segment lost 8 bases and the V segment lost 1 base, leaving 10 bases of the junction unmatched. Germline assignment: CDR1 MDHEN and CDR2 SYDVKM. This CDR3 is built from 16 residues. The CDR3 DNA reads as TGTGCCAGCAGTTTATCAGAGGGCGGGCGGGGGGATGAGCAGTTCTTC. Translated, it gives CASSLSEGGRGDEQFF. Looking up the rest from reference TRBV28 and TRBJ2-1 gives the full variable domain: DVKVTQSSRYLVKRTGEKVFLECVQDMDHENMFWYRQDPGLGLRLIYFSYDVKMKEKGDIPEGYSVSREKKERFSLILESASTNQTSMYLCASSLSEGGRGDEQFFGPGTRLTVL.

The gene calls are TRBV6-5 and TRBJ1-2; TRBD1 matches at 10 bases. Trimming took 0 bases from V and 4 from J; bases not matched to a gene: 2. CDR3 length: 15 residues. CDR1 and CDR2 (germline): MNHEY, SVGAGI. The CDR3 reads CASSYSTGGVYGYTF. As DNA, the CDR3 is TGTGCCAGCAGTTACTCGACAGGGGGCGTCTATGGCTACACCTTC.

This clone has a handful of counts. This chain joins TRBV30 and TRBJ2-1; D might be TRBD1 (5 bases). The CDR3 has 13 residues. Trimming took off 2 bases at V and 13 bases at J, with 18 bases between the two ends. CDR1 is GTSNPN, CDR2 SVGIG, per germline (reference sequence). Here the CDR3 DNA reads TGTGCCTGGAGTTCTGGGGCTCCCCAATCCCAGTTCTTC. As protein: CAWSSGAPQSQFF.

The chain is built from TRBV11-2 and TRBJ2-3; unclear D gene. V lost 1 base, J lost 5 bases, and 4 bases lay in between. The CDR3 contains 12 residues. Germline V CDR1 and CDR2: SGHAT, FQNNGV. In DNA form, the CDR3 reads TGTGCCAGCAGCTTAGGAGTAGATACGCAGTATTTT. Amino acids: CASSLGVDTQYF. The full variable domain, its missing parts supplied by reference TRBV11-2 and TRBJ2-3, is EAGVAQSPRYKIIEKRQSVAFWCNPISGHATLYWYQQILGQGPKLLIQFQNNGVVDDSQLPKDRFSAERLKGVDSTLKIQPAKLEDSAVYLCASSLGVDTQYFGPGTRLTVL.

This clone appeared once. V and J are TRBV7-8 and TRBJ2-2; weak D call: TRBD2 (7 bases). The CDR3 runs to 22 residues. CDR1 is SGHVS, CDR2 FQNEAQ, per germline. The V gene lost 1 base and the J gene lost 4 bases, with 31 bases spanning the gap. CDR3 DNA sequence: TGTGCCAGCAGCTTAGGGGTGGCCGGGCGGGGGTCCGGGGGCGCGGGCACCGGGGAGCTGTTTTTT. It yields the protein CASSLGVAGRGSGGAGTGELFF.

The V gene is TRBV19, the J gene TRBJ2-7; possible D gene TRBD1, 5 bases. This CDR3 is built from 12 residues. V was clipped by 7 bases and J by 6 bases, with 13 bases between them. Germline assignment: CDR1 LNHDA and CDR2 SQIVND (reference sequence). In DNA form, the CDR3 reads TGTGCCAGTAATGGCAGGGTTGGCGAGCAGTACTTC. This encodes CASNGRVGEQYF.

The chain uses TRBV7-2 and TRBJ2-5; D possibly corresponds to TRBD1 (7 bases). This CDR3 spans 14 amino acids. Trimming cost V 7 bases and J 10 bases, with 22 bases left between them. Germline V gives CDR1 SGHTA, CDR2 FQGNSA. The CDR3 sequence is CASTPTGFGGNQYF. The CDR3 region has the DNA TGTGCCAGCACCCCGACAGGGTTCGGGGGAAACCAGTACTTC.

This chain uses TRBV29-1 with TRBJ2-7; 10 nucleotides match TRBD1. CDR3 length: 14 amino acids. CDR1 and CDR2 (germline): SQVTM, ANQGSEA. V was clipped by 6 bases and J by 3 bases; unmatched bases: 8. CDR3 coding DNA: TGCAGCGTGGGAACCGGGACAGGGGTCTACGAGCAGTACTTC. This gives the protein CSVGTGTGVYEQYF.

The rearrangement joins TRBV28 to TRBJ1-5; possibly TRBD1 for D (6 bases). Germline lookup yields CDR1 MDHEN and CDR2 SYDVKM. Trimming removed 7 bases from V and 3 bases from J, with 13 bases in between. The CDR3 sequence is 14 residues long. CDR3 region: CASIGTLNNQPQHF. The CDR3 DNA reads as TGTGCCAGCATAGGGACACTGAACAATCAGCCCCAGCATTTT.

A few counts support this clone. This chain joins TRBV11-2 and TRBJ1-6, with D maybe TRBD1 (5 bases). Deletions cut 1 base from V and 14 bases from J, with 15 bases between. The germline V gene has CDR1 SGHAT and CDR2 FQNNGV. The CDR3 is made up of 14 amino acids. Written as DNA, the CDR3 is TGTGCCAGCAGCTTAGGGACAATGGGGTCGACCCTCCACTTT. The encoded protein is CASSLGTMGSTLHF. The full variable domain, with the rest looked up from reference TRBV11-2 and TRBJ1-6, is EAGVAQSPRYKIIEKRQSVAFWCNPISGHATLYWYQQILGQGPKLLIQFQNNGVVDDSQLPKDRFSAERLKGVDSTLKIQPAKLEDSAVYLCASSLGTMGSTLHFGNGTRLTVT.

J is TRBJ2-3 and V is TRBV5-1; 9 bases map to TRBD2. CDR3 length equals 14 residues. The trim removed 6 bases at V and 5 bases at J, leaving 7 bases unmatched. Germline-derived CDR1 and CDR2 are SGHRS and YFSETQ. As DNA, the CDR3 is TGCGCCAGCACGATAGCGGGAGAAAGAGATACGCAGTATTTT. It encodes CASTIAGERDTQYF.

This chain links TRBV28 with TRBJ2-7, with D possibly matching TRBD2 (6 bases). This CDR3 has 15 residues. Germline V gene data show CDR1 as MDHEN and CDR2 as SYDVKM. V was cut by 5 bases and J by 2 bases, with 16 bases left in between. The DNA for the CDR3 is TGTGCCAGCAGTCCCGGGACTCTCTCCCCCTACGAGCAGTACTTC. Protein: CASSPGTLSPYEQYF.

The rearrangement uses TRBV28 and TRBJ1-6, with TRBD1 matching 7 bases. The CDR3 contains 12 residues. Per the germline V gene, CDR1 is MDHEN and CDR2 is SYDVKM. After removal of 7 bases from V and 13 bases from J, the junction contained 7 bases not matched to a gene. Written as DNA, the CDR3 is TGTGCCAGCATCTCGGGACAGACCCCCCTCCACTTT. This translates into CASISGQTPLHF.

This clone was seen a few times. This rearrangement joins TRBV18 to TRBJ1-2; 10 bases are a match to TRBD1. The V segment lost 3 bases and the J segment 3 bases; nucleotides outside the gene matches: 7. CDR1 and CDR2 from the germline V gene are KGHSH and LQKENI. This CDR3 is built from 16 residues. CDR3 nucleotides: TGTGCCAGCTCACCGAGGGGACAGGGGAAGGACTATGGCTACACCTTC. Protein: CASSPRGQGKDYGYTF.

The chain employs TRBV7-9 and TRBJ1-1; D possibly corresponds to TRBD1 (6 bases). This CDR3 is built from 18 residues. V was shortened by 5 bases and J by 1 base, with 23 bases between the two germline ends. The germline V gene encodes CDR1 SEHNR and CDR2 FQNEAQ (reference sequence). The CDR3 spells CASSPFRGLREANTEAFF. CDR3 coding DNA: TGTGCCAGCAGCCCGTTTAGGGGGTTAAGAGAGGCGAACACTGAAGCTTTCTTT.

V usage is TRBV5-6 and J usage is TRBJ1-5; D gene uncertain. Germline-derived CDR1 and CDR2 are SGHDT and YYEEEE. Trimming stripped 0 bases from V and 2 bases from J, with 9 bases between. The CDR3 is made up of 15 amino acids. CDR3 sequence reads: CASSLGGWGNQPQHF. DNA for the CDR3: TGTGCCAGCAGCTTGGGCGGTTGGGGCAATCAGCCCCAGCATTTT.

The rearrangement uses TRBV2 and TRBJ2-3; a weak D match, TRBD2 (5 bases). The CDR3 is 16 residues long. The germline CDR1 and CDR2 sequences are SNHLY and FYNNEI. Trimming stripped 3 bases from V and 6 bases from J, with 19 bases between. In DNA form, the CDR3 reads TGTGCCAGCAGTGATACCATGCTAGCCCCTCGGGATACGCAGTATTTT. The encoded protein is CASSDTMLAPRDTQYF. The whole variable domain, remainder taken from reference TRBV2 and TRBJ2-3, is EPEVTQTPSHQVTQMGQEVILRCVPISNHLYFYWYRQILGQKVEFLVSFYNNEISEKSEIFDDQFSVERPDGSNFTLKIRSTKLEDSAMYFCASSDTMLAPRDTQYFGPGTRLTVL.

The chain uses TRBV4-3 and TRBJ1-2, with 10 bases identical to TRBD1. V dropped 1 base and J dropped 6; count of bases not matched to a gene: 2. CDR1 is LGHNA and CDR2 is YSLEER in the germline V gene. The CDR3 length is 14 residues. In DNA, the CDR3 is TGCGCCAGCAGCCAAGGACAGGGGGCCGATGGCTACACCTTC. It translates to CASSQGQGADGYTF.

This clone was seen once. This chain links TRBV7-8 with TRBJ1-4, with unresolved D. The germline gives CDR1 SGHVS, CDR2 FQNEAQ. Trimming took 5 bases from V and 1 from J, leaving 8 bases between them. The CDR3 runs to 14 residues. The CDR3 DNA reads TGTGCCAGCAGCCCCCTAGTAACTAATGAAAAACTGTTTTTT. Translating it yields CASSPLVTNEKLFF. Variable domain in full (rest from reference TRBV7-8 and TRBJ1-4): GAGVSQSPRYKVAKRGQDVALRCDPISGHVSLFWYQQALGQGPEFLTYFQNEAQLDKSGLPSDRFFAERPEGSVSTLKIQRTQQEDSAVYLCASSPLVTNEKLFFGSGTQLSVL.

The rearrangement links TRBV15 to TRBJ2-3; TRBD2 matches 10 bases. This CDR3 is built from 16 residues. The trim removed 5 bases at V and 6 bases at J, leaving 11 bases unmatched. Germline values: CDR1 LNHNV, CDR2 YYDKDF (reference sequence). As DNA, the CDR3 is TGTGCCACCAGCGGAGGGGTAGCGGGGGGTGGGGATACGCAGTATTTT. It is translated as CATSGGVAGGGDTQYF. The whole variable domain, remainder taken from reference TRBV15 and TRBJ2-3, is DAMVIQNPRYQVTQFGKPVTLSCSQTLNHNVMYWYQQKSSQAPKLLFHYYDKDFNNEADTPDNFQSRRPNTSFCFLDIRSPGLGDTAMYLCATSGGVAGGGDTQYFGPGTRLTVL.

The chain recombines TRBV5-1 with TRBJ2-2; 8 bases agree with TRBD1. Germline assignment: CDR1 SGHRS and CDR2 YFSETQ. This CDR3 is built from 14 residues. V was pared by 4 bases and J by 4 bases, with 3 bases of the junction left unmatched. The CDR3: CASSDTGGTGELFF. The CDR3 nucleotides are TGCGCCAGCAGCGACACAGGGGGCACCGGGGAGCTGTTTTTT.

V gene TRBV2 combines with J gene TRBJ2-1, with 8 bases aligning to TRBD2. The CDR3 is 16 amino acids. V lost 3 bases to trimming and J lost 7 bases; unmatched junction nucleotides: 11. Germline V gene sequence: CDR1 SNHLY, CDR2 FYNNEI. CDR3 sequence: CASSDWAGGVGNEQFF. The DNA for the CDR3 is TGTGCCAGCAGTGACTGGGCGGGAGGAGTTGGTAATGAGCAGTTCTTC.

The chain couples TRBV29-1 to TRBJ2-1; the match to TRBD2 covers 10 bases. The CDR3 loop spans 13 amino acids. Per the germline V gene, CDR1 is SQVTM and CDR2 is ANQGSEA. V trimming: 4 bases; J trimming: 9 bases; junction bases outside the gene matches: 6. The CDR3, as DNA: TGCAGCGTTGCACTAGCGGGGATTAGTGAGCAGTTCTTC. Translation: CSVALAGISEQFF.

The V and J genes are TRBV5-6 and TRBJ1-1, with 8 bases that match TRBD1. The CDR3 covers 14 residues. The germline V gene has CDR1 SGHDT and CDR2 YYEEEE. With 4 bases clipped from V and 6 bases from J, the junction kept 8 bases outside the gene matches. The CDR3, as DNA: TGTGCCAGCAGCGGCAGGGGGCGAGTTCCTGAAGCTTTCTTT. Translation gives CASSGRGRVPEAFF.

The chain combines TRBV5-1 with TRBJ1-1, with D unclear. Per the germline V gene, CDR1 is SGHRS and CDR2 is YFSETQ. CDR3 length: 15 residues. Trimming stripped 0 bases from V and 0 bases from J, with 9 bases between. CDR3 in amino acids: CASSLGPTMNTEAFF. The CDR3 DNA reads as TGCGCCAGCAGCTTGGGACCAACTATGAACACTGAAGCTTTCTTT.

The chain carries TRBV11-1 and TRBJ1-1; 9 positions agree with TRBD1. J lost 4 bases, V lost 3 bases, and 6 bases had no gene match. This CDR3 spans 15 amino acids. Germline assignment: CDR1 SGHAT and CDR2 FQDESV (reference sequence). CDR3 protein: CASSFHGQGSTEAFF. CDR3 nucleotide sequence: TGTGCCAGCAGCTTTCACGGACAGGGGTCCACTGAAGCTTTCTTT. The full variable domain, rest sourced from reference TRBV11-1 and TRBJ1-1, is EAEVAQSPRYKITEKSQAVAFWCDPISGHATLYWYRQILGQGPELLVQFQDESVVDDSQLPKDRFSAERLKGVDSTLKIQPAELGDSAMYLCASSFHGQGSTEAFFGQGTRLTVV.